This entry lists 25 T cell receptor beta chains sequenced from one sample in a study of regulatory T cells in long-lasting Graves disease. Time point: newly diagnosed GD, antithyroid drugs for less than 3 months. Following extraction of RNA from PBMCs, that RNA was used to make the TCR library. Arm-PCR of CDR3 regions and iRepertoire HTBI primers were the basis on which TCR beta libraries were built. TCRdb re-derived calls from the multiplex PCR reads in MiXCR, one entry per CDR3 protein. The table records more than 400,000 distinct CDR3 sequences, roughly 15% of them present only once. These same records also appear under a second study, on T cells in Graves' hyperthyroidism and ophthalmopathy.

Here the sequenced sample was peripheral blood mononuclear cells (PBMCs), taken at new diagnosis, from a patient treated with antithyroid drugs. Source of these receptors: a young woman with Graves disease.

As for this clonotype: A much larger clone sits a single nucleotide away, making a read error possible. V is TRBV30 and J is TRBJ2-7; D is perhaps TRBD1 (6 bases). The germline V gene encodes CDR1 GTSNPN and CDR2 SVGIG (reference sequence). CDR3 length: 15 residues. The V end lost 1 base, the J end lost 5 bases, and 18 bases lay between the germline ends. Written as DNA, the CDR3 is TGTGCCTGGAGTGGCCGGGACATCCTTGTCCACGAGCAGTACTTC. Translation: CAWSGRDILVHEQYF.

The chain combines TRBV15 with TRBJ1-1; the D is unclear. Trimming removed 8 bases at V and 3 bases at J, with 13 bases between. Germline V gene sequence: CDR1 LNHNV, CDR2 YYDKDF (reference sequence). CDR3 length equals 13 residues. CDR3 residues: CATASGGYTEAFF. CDR3 sequence (DNA): TGTGCCACCGCGAGCGGAGGGTACACTGAAGCTTTCTTT. The full variable domain, rest sourced from reference TRBV15 and TRBJ1-1, is DAMVIQNPRYQVTQFGKPVTLSCSQTLNHNVMYWYQQKSSQAPKLLFHYYDKDFNNEADTPDNFQSRRPNTSFCFLDIRSPGLGDTAMYLCATASGGYTEAFFGQGTRLTVV.

This clonotype was seen ten or more times. The V gene is TRBV11-2, the J gene TRBJ2-4, with a tentative D call TRBD2 (6 bases). The V end was cut by 2 bases, the J end by 8 bases, with 19 bases between. This CDR3 comprises 16 residues. Per the germline V gene, CDR1 is SGHAT and CDR2 is FQNNGV. The CDR3 here is CASSLFRGENKDIQYF. In DNA, the CDR3 is TGTGCCAGCAGCTTATTCCGCGGGGAGAATAAGGACATTCAGTACTTC.

This clonotype was found many times. The genes are TRBV28 and TRBJ2-7; 9 bases are shared with TRBD1. Germline CDR1 MDHEN, CDR2 SYDVKM. The CDR3 runs to 16 residues. J gave up 5 bases and V 6 bases, and 14 bases lay outside the gene matches. The CDR3 nucleotides read TGTGCCAGCAGACGAACGTCCGGGACAGGGTACCACGAGCAGTACTTC. It translates to CASRRTSGTGYHEQYF. The variable domain in full, with the rest retrieved from reference TRBV28 and TRBJ2-7, is DVKVTQSSRYLVKRTGEKVFLECVQDMDHENMFWYRQDPGLGLRLIYFSYDVKMKEKGDIPEGYSVSREKKERFSLILESASTNQTSMYLCASRRTSGTGYHEQYFGPGTRLTVT.

This clonotype was seen repeatedly, ten times or more. CDR3 in DNA: TGTGCCAGCATGTCTCAGACTGTATACAATGAGCAGTTCTTC. Its translation: CASMSQTVYNEQFF. This chain uses TRBV28 with TRBJ2-1; D ambiguous. Trimming removed 7 bases at V and 4 bases at J, with 14 bases between. The CDR3 length is 14 residues. Per germline, CDR1 MDHEN and CDR2 SYDVKM.

The sample holds many counts of this clonotype. CDR3 in amino acids: CASWSVSQGLSGNTIYF. CDR3 sequence (DNA): TGTGCCAGCTGGTCGGTATCCCAGGGACTCTCTGGAAACACCATATATTTT. The rearrangement joins TRBV28 to TRBJ1-3; TRBD1 might be the D (5 bases). Germline V CDR1 and CDR2: MDHEN, SYDVKM. Trimming pared 8 bases from V and 0 bases from J, leaving 20 bases between. This CDR3 spans 17 amino acids.

This clonotype has at least ten counts. The rearrangement links TRBV2 to TRBJ1-2; D gene ambiguous. CDR1 is SNHLY, CDR2 FYNNEI, per germline. Trimming cost V 4 bases and J 6 bases, with 9 bases left between them. This CDR3 is 12 amino acids long. CDR3 coding DNA: TGTGCCAGCAGTGCCATGGTCCATGGCTACACCTTC. It translates to CASSAMVHGYTF.

This clonotype was counted many times. The chain links TRBV28 to TRBJ2-1; tentative D call: TRBD1 (6 bases). CDR1 and CDR2 (germline): MDHEN, SYDVKM. The CDR3 loop spans 15 amino acids. V was trimmed by 10 bases and J by 3 bases, leaving 19 bases between them. This chain's CDR3 is CATTRRGDYYNEQFF. CDR3 DNA: TGTGCCACAACCCGCAGGGGAGACTACTACAATGAGCAGTTCTTC.

This clonotype was counted many times. The rearrangement uses TRBV12-3 or TRBV12-4 and TRBJ2-5, with D hard to call. Trimming stripped 1 base from V and 4 bases from J, with 10 bases between. This CDR3 is built from 14 residues. The CDR3 nucleotides are TGTGCCAGCAGTTTAGAGGATCCGAGAGAGACCCAGTACTTC. It yields the protein CASSLEDPRETQYF.

This clonotype was counted only a few times. A much larger clone lies a single base off, so this may be a read error. The CDR3 end shows no conserved phenylalanine or tryptophan, and so a read error is likely. The rearrangement joins TRBV28 to TRBJ2-7; D is ambiguous. The CDR3 runs 13 residues. V shed 6 bases and J shed 3 bases, with 12 bases lying between them. Per germline, CDR1 MDHEN and CDR2 SYDVKM. The chain's CDR3 is CASSYSLDYEQYS. Here the CDR3 DNA reads TGTGCCAGCAGCTACAGCTTGGACTACGAGCAGTACTCC.

This clonotype was found many times. The chain couples TRBV28 to TRBJ2-3, with 8 bases aligning to TRBD2. The CDR3 spans 17 residues. Germline loops: CDR1 MDHEN, CDR2 SYDVKM. With V trimmed by 6 bases and J by 2 bases, 13 bases remained unmatched. The CDR3 protein is CASSPGWGREATDTQYF. As DNA, the CDR3 is TGTGCCAGCAGCCCCGGTTGGGGGCGGGAGGCCACAGATACGCAGTATTTT.

This clonotype occurred a few times. The chain recombines TRBV19 with TRBJ2-1; TRBD2 matches at 10 bases. With V trimmed by 8 bases and J by 5 bases, 3 bases remained unmatched. CDR1 is LNHDA, CDR2 SQIVND, per germline (reference sequence). This CDR3 region has 13 residues. This chain's CDR3 is CASGLAGDNEQFF. CDR3 nucleotide sequence: TGTGCCAGTGGGCTAGCGGGGGACAATGAGCAGTTCTTC. Supplemented by reference TRBV19 and TRBJ2-1, the full variable domain reads DGGITQSPKYLFRKEGQNVTLSCEQNLNHDAMYWYRQDPGQGLRLIYYSQIVNDFQKGDIAEGYSVSREKKESFPLTVTSAQKNPTAFYLCASGLAGDNEQFFGPGTRLTVL.

The chain employs TRBV7-2 and TRBJ2-2; 11 nucleotides match TRBD2. J was trimmed by 0 bases and V by 0 bases; bases with no gene match: 3. Per the germline V gene, CDR1 is SGHTA and CDR2 is FQGNSA. CDR3 length equals 18 residues. CDR3 coding DNA: TGTGCCAGCAGCTTAGCGGCACTAGCGGGGGCGAACACCGGGGAGCTGTTTTTT. It translates to CASSLAALAGANTGELFF.

This clonotype has more than one count but fewer than ten. The rearrangement links TRBV18 to TRBJ1-6; no definite D call. CDR3 length: 16 amino acids. Per germline, CDR1 KGHSH and CDR2 LQKENI. Trimming took off 2 bases at V and 7 bases at J, with 15 bases between the two ends. The CDR3 DNA reads TGTGCCAGCTCACCAAAAGACAAAGCGCGGAATTCACCCCTCCACTTT. Amino acids: CASSPKDKARNSPLHF.

This chain uses TRBV6-1 with TRBJ2-7; tentative D call: TRBD1 (6 bases). Trimming removed 5 bases at V and 3 bases at J, with 11 bases between. Germline-derived CDR1 and CDR2 are MNHNS and SASEGT. This CDR3 has 13 amino acids. This CDR3 is CASSTDRFYEQYF. The CDR3 DNA follows: TGTGCCAGCAGTACGGACAGATTCTACGAGCAGTACTTC.

This clonotype was detected ten times or more. The V and J genes are TRBV7-2 and TRBJ2-7; D perhaps matches TRBD2 (6 bases). V lost 1 base and J 2 bases, leaving 9 bases between the germline ends. Germline loops: CDR1 SGHTA, CDR2 FQGNSA. This CDR3 contains 14 residues. CDR3 DNA sequence: TGTGCCAGCAGCTTAGACGGGAGAACCTACGAGCAGTACTTC. Translating it yields CASSLDGRTYEQYF.

V gene TRBV20-1 combines with J gene TRBJ2-1, with D tentatively TRBD1 (6 bases). Germline lookup yields CDR1 DFQATT and CDR2 SNEGSKA (reference sequence). The CDR3 length is 15 residues. V was trimmed by 4 bases and J by 10 bases, leaving 23 bases between them. CDR3 sequence reads: CSAKGRTDISYEQFF. CDR3 nucleotide sequence: TGCAGTGCTAAGGGGCGGACAGATATAAGCTACGAGCAGTTCTTC.

The chain is built from TRBV19 and TRBJ1-2; D gene unclear. The CDR3 is 16 amino acids. Trimming removed 5 bases from V and 0 bases from J, with 16 bases in between. In germline, CDR1 is LNHDA, CDR2 SQIVND (reference sequence). CDR3 nucleotides: TGTGCCAGTAGTGTCGGGCAGTCCTTAACTAACTATGGCTACACCTTC. Translation gives CASSVGQSLTNYGYTF.

This clonotype was found a few times. The rearrangement joins TRBV12-3 or TRBV12-4 to TRBJ1-4; D call uncertain. CDR3 length: 14 residues. Trimming took 2 bases from V and 4 from J, leaving 8 bases between them. CDR3 coding DNA: TGTGCCAGCAGTTTATCAAAGGGTAATGAAAAACTGTTTTTT. This sequence encodes CASSLSKGNEKLFF.

The chain combines TRBV28 with TRBJ1-4, with a possible D match to TRBD1 (6 bases). The CDR3 spans 13 residues. Trimming stripped 10 bases from V and 4 bases from J, with 13 bases between. Looked up from germline, CDR1 is MDHEN and CDR2 is SYDVKM. CDR3 sequence reads: CATGQNRNEKLFF. The CDR3 nucleotides are TGTGCCACAGGACAGAATCGTAATGAAAAACTGTTTTTT. The full variable domain, with the rest looked up from reference TRBV28 and TRBJ1-4, is DVKVTQSSRYLVKRTGEKVFLECVQDMDHENMFWYRQDPGLGLRLIYFSYDVKMKEKGDIPEGYSVSREKKERFSLILESASTNQTSMYLCATGQNRNEKLFFGSGTQLSVL.

The chain recombines TRBV7-2 with TRBJ1-2, with D uncertain. Germline V gene lookup returns CDR1 SGHTA and CDR2 FQGNSA. Trimming left V 0 bases short and J 4 bases short, with 6 bases between. The CDR3 runs to 13 residues. In DNA, the CDR3 is TGTGCCAGCAGCTTAGCGCACAGCTATGGCTACACCTTC. Translating it yields CASSLAHSYGYTF.

This clonotype has ten or more counts. This rearrangement joins TRBV6-1 to TRBJ1-2; D not resolved. Trimming left V 4 bases short and J 4 bases short, with 16 bases between. From germline, CDR1 is MNHNS and CDR2 SASEGT. CDR3 length equals 15 residues. The CDR3 protein is CASSVSATQPYGYTF. The CDR3 DNA follows: TGTGCCAGCAGTGTGTCCGCGACACAGCCCTATGGCTACACCTTC.

This clonotype appeared many times. The chain recombines TRBV12-3 or TRBV12-4 with TRBJ1-5; no clear D. There are 14 residues in the CDR3. The germline V and J ends were trimmed by 3 bases and 6 bases, with 12 bases remaining between them. The CDR3 DNA follows: TGTGCCAGCAGTTTTGGGGTGTTAGGTCAGCCCCAGCATTTT. Translated, it gives CASSFGVLGQPQHF.

Ten or more counts support this clonotype. This sequence joins TRBV7-9 and TRBJ1-2; D is ambiguous. The germline V gene has CDR1 SEHNR and CDR2 FQNEAQ (reference sequence). With 3 bases removed from V and 2 bases from J, the gap between germline ends came to 10 bases. The CDR3 contains 14 residues. The DNA for the CDR3 is TGTGCCAGCAGCTTGGCAGGATCGAACTATGGCTACACCTTC. It translates to CASSLAGSNYGYTF.

This clonotype was seen many times. The chain has TRBV11-1 and TRBJ2-1; 11 positions match TRBD1. CDR3 length: 15 residues. V lost 10 bases and J lost 6; bases outside the gene matches: 11. The germline gives CDR1 SGHAT, CDR2 FQDESV (reference sequence). CDR3 sequence reads: CATSPRDRGGNEQFF. CDR3 nucleotide sequence: TGTGCCACCTCCCCCCGGGACAGGGGGGGCAATGAGCAGTTCTTC.